This T cell receptor beta chain came from a study of blood T cell repertoires in COVID-19. The overall study: COVID-19 samples, acute and convalescent, were from the United States, Italy and Spain. Sources were T cells, B-cell-depleted T cells, or PBMCs; the material itself was cDNA or gDNA.

J gave up 4 bases and V 1 base, and 12 bases lay outside the gene matches. CDR3 length: 17 residues. CDR1 and CDR2 (germline): LGHDT, YNNKEL (reference sequence). Some clones are missing from TCRdb's copy, which holds only in-frame ones; the method was immunoSEQ multiplex PCR. In the table there are over 200,000 clones, about nine tenths of which are singletons. The source material was peripheral blood. V usage is TRBV3-1 (or the pseudogene TRBV3-2) and J usage is TRBJ1-1; 7 nucleotides match TRBD1. The receptor was derived from a woman aged 60-75 years with acute or convalescent COVID-19. CDR3 sequence (DNA): TGTGCCAGCAGCCAAGGAGGACGGGAGGGGGCAATCACTGAAGCTTTCTTT. Residues: CASSQGGREGAITEAFF.